This T cell receptor beta chain was captured in a study of blood T cell repertoires in COVID-19 (dated by TCRdb to the early 2020s). Broadly, across the study: Samples from collaborators originated in the United States, Italy and Spain and spanned both the acute and convalescent phases of COVID-19. The material from the prospective study consisted of cDNA or gDNA derived from T cells, B-cell-depleted T cells, or PBMCs. The dataset comprised deeply sampled blood TCRbeta repertoires from subjects exposed to, actively infected with, or recovered from COVID-19. The repertoires were made available in a free public database intended to serve as a resource for research on the immune response to SARS-CoV-2. Samples came from the ongoing ImmuneRACE study (first 160 participants) plus 1,254 subjects from 6 global collaborators. A de-identified subject ID, COVID-19 status, age in years and sex were almost always included in the sample metadata. HLA class I and class II types, where available, came from metadata supplied by the sample provider rather than from assay-based typing. Results and caveats for the whole study, not just this receptor: How much clinical and demographic metadata was included differed by source and by participant, and the metadata was provided uncurated.

This clone was recorded a few times. The specificity of this receptor is unknown. No base-level quality is on record; no much larger clone is a single base apart. Trimming leaves V shorter by 2 bases and J shorter by 2 bases, with the junction holding 2 bases beyond the gene matches. Sequences WSHSY (CDR1) and SAAADI (CDR2) are obtained from the germline V gene. From the cysteine through the phenylalanine, the CDR3 covers 14 amino acids. Just CDR3 DNA is preserved here, 42 bases in frame from base 1. Collaborating institutions collected whole blood in K2EDTA tubes following their own protocols. Collaborator samples were shipped for TCRbeta analysis as frozen whole blood, isolated PBMCs, or DNA extracted from either sample type. TCRbeta CDR3 regions were amplified from genomic DNA by means of the immunoSEQ Assay, a bias-controlled multiplex PCR. Turning to the authors' computational methods: The number of nucleated cells in each sample was estimated by amplification of reference gene primers within the assay. To quantify the absolute abundance of each unique TCRbeta CDR3 rearrangement, sequence reads were collapsed and filtered. Productive Simpson clonality was computed per sample as the square root of Simpson's diversity index over productive rearrangements. This is the immuneACCESS table as TCRdb keeps it, with only in-frame sequences that have V and J called. A part of the clones is gone; compared with another copy, unresolved V genes explain less than half, and the rest is unexplained. V and J calls and clone size are given by that table; D and trimming were obtained from the DNA. Within this sample are tens of thousands of clones, with around 87% of them counted one time only. The ten largest clones capture roughly 7% of the sample.

Sequencing was carried out using peripheral blood. The chain is encoded by TRBV10-2 joined to TRBJ2-7, with TRBD1 identical over 8 junction bases. This receptor was identified in a man aged 45-65 years with active COVID-19. This receptor has the CDR3 CASSETGGTYEQYF. In nucleotide form, the sequence is TGCGCCAGCAGTGAGACAGGGGGTACCTACGAGCAGTACTTC.